This passage covers 5 T cell receptor beta chains from one sample sequenced in a study of graft-versus-host responses after intestinal transplantation. Profiling relied on immunoSEQ multiplex PCR, and the TCRdb table lists in-frame clones only, not all of them. Of about 120,000 clones in the sample, roughly nine tenths are singletons; the top ten hold roughly 0.17%. Antigen specificity for these receptors is unknown. Sequencing was performed on unstimulated CD4+ T cells sorted from spleen or lymph node cells, taken before intestinal transplant. The source is a human donor who received an intestinal transplant.

This chain links TRBV28 with TRBJ2-7, with D unresolved. Trimming removed 2 bases from V and 9 bases from J, with 17 bases in between. Per germline, CDR1 MDHEN and CDR2 SYDVKM. The CDR3 spans 14 residues. CDR3 sequence (DNA): TGTGCCAGCAGTTTAAGTGTTTTCTCCTCCGGGCAGTACTTC. Translation gives CASSLSVFSSGQYF.

CDR3 coding DNA: TGCGCCAGCAGCTACCGGGACACAACTAATGAAAAACTGTTTTTT. Protein: CASSYRDTTNEKLFF. The chain links TRBV5-1 to TRBJ1-4, with D perhaps matching TRBD1 (6 bases). Germline loops: CDR1 SGHRS, CDR2 YFSETQ. The CDR3 loop spans 15 amino acids. Between the trimmed V and J ends, which lost 3 bases and 0 bases, there was a span of 9 bases.

The chain carries TRBV15 and TRBJ2-5; perhaps TRBD2 as D (6 bases). Trimming cost V 3 bases and J 5 bases, with 16 bases left between them. Germline CDR1 and CDR2: LNHNV and YYDKDF (reference sequence). CDR3 size: 15 residues. This chain's CDR3 is CATSSYREKGETQYF. The CDR3 nucleotides read TGTGCCACCAGCAGTTACCGGGAGAAAGGGGAGACCCAGTACTTC.

This chain joins TRBV30 and TRBJ1-2; possible D gene TRBD1, 6 bases. V was clipped by 3 bases and J by 4 bases, with 15 bases between them. Germline V gives CDR1 GTSNPN, CDR2 SVGIG (reference sequence). The CDR3 runs 14 residues. In DNA form, the CDR3 reads TGTGCCTGGAGACGGCAGGGGCGATCCTATGGCTACACCTTC. Encoded protein: CAWRRQGRSYGYTF.

CDR3 nucleotide sequence: TGTGCCTGGAGTAGCCGGGGATGGATGGAGGGCTACACCTTC. It specifies CAWSSRGWMEGYTF. The gene calls are TRBV30 and TRBJ1-2; no firm D call. The CDR3 is 14 residues long. V was pared by 2 bases and J by 8 bases, with 18 bases between. Germline assignment: CDR1 GTSNPN and CDR2 SVGIG (reference sequence).